This passage covers 24 T cell receptor beta chains from one sample sequenced in a study of cytomegalovirus exposure and HLA in healthy donors. Vbeta (60) and Jbeta (13) primers were used in the PCR. Repertoires were generated with immunoSEQ multiplex PCR, while TCRdb's copy carries only in-frame clones and drops some. The repertoire holds 100,000 to 130,000 clones, with about 74% as singletons. Sample: PBMCs. The receptor source for this set is a woman aged 40 to 49 in good health and CMV-seropositive.

This clone has a handful of counts. The rearrangement joins TRBV10-3 to TRBJ1-2, with 11 positions matching TRBD1. From germline, CDR1 is ENHRY and CDR2 SYGVKD. V lost 6 bases, J lost 3 bases, and 3 bases stayed unmatched. The CDR3 has 14 residues. CDR3 coding DNA: TGTGCCATCAGGGGGACAGGGGGAGACTATGGCTACACCTTC. Protein: CAIRGTGGDYGYTF.

V usage is TRBV5-1 and J usage is TRBJ1-4; tentative D call: TRBD1 (5 bases). The V end was cut by 5 bases, the J end by 7 bases, with 21 bases between. The CDR3 is 16 residues long. Germline CDR1 is SGHRS and CDR2 is YFSETQ. The DNA of the CDR3 is TGCGCCAGCAGAAACCAACCGGGGGACTGGGGTGAAAAACTGTTTTTT. Protein: CASRNQPGDWGEKLFF.

The J gene is TRBJ1-4, the V gene TRBV4-1; TRBD1 matches at 8 bases. This CDR3 contains 15 residues. Germline CDR1 reads MGHRA; CDR2 reads YSYEKL. Trimming took 1 base from V and 7 from J; bases not matched to a gene: 5. The CDR3 loop reads CASSQVRTGPEKLFF. For the CDR3, the DNA is TGCGCCAGCAGCCAAGTTAGGACAGGGCCTGAAAAACTGTTTTTT.

The V call is TRBV28, the J call TRBJ1-2, with TRBD1 identical over 8 bases. The CDR3 extends over 13 amino acids. Trimming at V came to 6 bases and at J to 3 bases, leaving 3 bases not matched to a gene. The V gene's germline CDR1 is MDHEN and CDR2 SYDVKM. The CDR3 spells CASSPGGYYGYTF. DNA of the CDR3: TGTGCCAGCAGCCCAGGGGGCTACTATGGCTACACCTTC.

The V call is TRBV5-4, the J call TRBJ1-4; D is undetermined. The CDR3 covers 14 residues. The germline V gene encodes CDR1 SGHNT and CDR2 YYREEE (reference sequence). V was pared by 1 base and J by 1 base, with 5 bases between. The CDR3 bases are TGTGCCAGCAGCTTGTCAGAAACTAATGAAAAACTGTTTTTT. It specifies CASSLSETNEKLFF. Combining the CDR3 with reference TRBV5-4 and TRBJ1-4 gives the whole variable domain ETGVTQSPTHLIKTRGQQVTLRCSSQSGHNTVSWYQQALGQGPQFIFQYYREEENGRGNFPPRFSGLQFPNYSSELNVNALELDDSALYLCASSLSETNEKLFFGSGTQLSVL.

The rearrangement links TRBV18 to TRBJ2-5; TRBD2 is a possible D gene (7 bases). CDR1 and CDR2 (germline): KGHSH, LQKENI. Trimming pared 6 bases from V and 2 bases from J, leaving 16 bases between. The CDR3 contains 15 residues. CDR3 in amino acids: CASSWRGQPQETQYF. The DNA of the CDR3 is TGTGCCAGCTCCTGGCGGGGGCAACCACAAGAGACCCAGTACTTC.

The chain links TRBV9 to TRBJ1-2; the D is unclear. The CDR3 is made up of 11 amino acids. CDR1 and CDR2 from the germline V gene are SGDLS and YYNGEE. Trimming stripped 7 bases from V and 1 base from J, with 5 bases between. The CDR3 spells CASSNNYGYTF. Here the CDR3 DNA reads TGTGCCAGCTCCAATAACTATGGCTACACCTTC.

This chain joins TRBV7-3 and TRBJ2-7, with TRBD2 as a possible D gene (6 bases). This CDR3 is built from 13 residues. V was shortened by 4 bases and J by 6 bases, with 13 bases between the two germline ends. CDR1 is SGHTA and CDR2 is FQGTGA in the germline V gene. In DNA form, the CDR3 reads TGTGCCAGCAGCTCCGGACGGGGGAGCGAGCAGTACTTC. It translates to CASSSGRGSEQYF.

This clone appeared once. The chain uses TRBV7-2 and TRBJ1-5, with 7 bases identical to TRBD1. The germline V gene encodes CDR1 SGHTA and CDR2 FQGNSA. After removal of 5 bases from V and 3 bases from J, the junction contained 7 bases not matched to a gene. The CDR3 has 15 residues. The CDR3 region is CASSLHGTDNQPQHF. DNA for the CDR3: TGTGCCAGCAGCCTCCACGGGACAGACAATCAGCCCCAGCATTTT.

This clone appeared a single time. This chain connects TRBV14 to TRBJ2-5; the match to TRBD2 covers 7 bases. The CDR3 runs 14 residues. Per germline, CDR1 SGHDN and CDR2 FVKESK. Unmatched junction bases numbered 3, after V lost 0 bases and J lost 5 bases. The CDR3 here is CASSQDLLAETQYF. The CDR3 DNA reads TGTGCCAGCAGCCAAGATCTACTAGCGGAGACCCAGTACTTC. Complete variable domain (other parts from reference TRBV14 and TRBJ2-5): EAGVTQFPSHSVIEKGQTVTLRCDPISGHDNLYWYRRVMGKEIKFLLHFVKESKQDESGMPNNRFLAERTGGTYSTLKVQPAELEDSGVYFCASSQDLLAETQYFGPGTRLLVL.

The rearrangement uses TRBV18 and TRBJ2-7, with a tentative D call TRBD2 (5 bases). The CDR3 runs to 14 residues. Germline CDR1 reads KGHSH; CDR2 reads LQKENI. Trimming stripped 6 bases from V and 0 bases from J, with 12 bases between. CDR3 amino acids: CASSFQRNSYEQYF. The DNA of the CDR3 is TGTGCCAGCTCGTTCCAGCGGAACTCCTACGAGCAGTACTTC.

The gene calls are TRBV7-3 and TRBJ2-2, with TRBD1 identical over 8 bases. The CDR3 has 14 amino acids. Losses at the gene ends were 6 bases for V and 7 bases for J; bases not matched to a gene: 7. Per the germline V gene, CDR1 is SGHTA and CDR2 is FQGTGA. CDR3 in amino acids: CASSEQGGGGELFF. The CDR3 region has the DNA TGTGCCAGCAGTGAACAGGGGGGTGGCGGGGAGCTGTTTTTT. Full variable domain (rest looked up from reference TRBV7-3 and TRBJ2-2): GAGVSQTPSNKVTEKGKYVELRCDPISGHTALYWYRQSLGQGPEFLIYFQGTGAADDSGLPNDRFFAVRPEGSVSTLKIQRTERGDSAVYLCASSEQGGGGELFFGEGSRLTVL.

The genes are TRBV6-6 and TRBJ1-1; D gene uncertain. Trimming removed 7 bases at V and 0 bases at J, with 3 bases between. This CDR3 region has 11 residues. The germline V gene encodes CDR1 MNHNY and CDR2 SVGAGI (reference sequence). The CDR3 protein is CASTMNTEAFF. CDR3 DNA: TGTGCCAGCACCATGAACACTGAAGCTTTCTTT.

This clone was counted a few times. The rearrangement uses TRBV6-1 and TRBJ2-7, with 7 positions matching TRBD1. Germline V gives CDR1 MNHNS, CDR2 SASEGT. The CDR3 runs 14 residues. After removal of 7 bases from V and 2 bases from J, the junction contained 8 bases not matched to a gene. The CDR3 spells CASITGTATYEQYF. The DNA of the CDR3 is TGTGCCAGCATTACCGGGACAGCAACCTACGAGCAGTACTTC.

The J gene is TRBJ2-1, the V gene TRBV7-2; 7 bases match TRBD2. After removal of 2 bases from V and 1 base from J, the junction contained 5 bases not matched to a gene. Per the germline V gene, CDR1 is SGHTA and CDR2 is FQGNSA. The CDR3 runs to 16 residues. The CDR3: CASSLSLAQSYNEQFF. The CDR3 DNA reads TGTGCCAGCAGCTTATCACTAGCGCAGTCCTACAATGAGCAGTTCTTC.

This clone was detected once. The chain joins TRBV5-4 to TRBJ2-1, with 8 nucleotides matching TRBD2. Unmatched junction bases numbered 10, after V lost 4 bases and J lost 1 base. The CDR3 covers 17 residues. Per the germline V gene, CDR1 is SGHNT and CDR2 is YYREEE (reference sequence). CDR3 coding DNA: TGTGCCAGCAGCGTGCTGGGTAGCGGGGTTTCCTACAATGAGCAGTTCTTC. Protein: CASSVLGSGVSYNEQFF. Supplemented by reference TRBV5-4 and TRBJ2-1, the full variable domain reads ETGVTQSPTHLIKTRGQQVTLRCSSQSGHNTVSWYQQALGQGPQFIFQYYREEENGRGNFPPRFSGLQFPNYSSELNVNALELDDSALYLCASSVLGSGVSYNEQFFGPGTRLTVL.

This chain connects TRBV27 to TRBJ1-2; D is undetermined. The V gene's germline CDR1 is MNHEY and CDR2 SMNVEV (reference sequence). The CDR3 is 12 residues long. The V and J ends lost 3 bases and 6 bases respectively, with 8 bases between them. The CDR3 sequence is CASSFSGNGYTF. DNA of the CDR3: TGTGCCAGCAGTTTTTCGGGAAATGGCTACACCTTC.

V and J are TRBV5-1 and TRBJ2-1; 7 bases align to TRBD1. J lost 6 bases, V lost 6 bases, and 3 bases had no gene match. The CDR3 is 12 residues long. Germline CDR1 reads SGHRS; CDR2 reads YFSETQ. The CDR3: CASNGQVNEQFF. CDR3 nucleotide sequence: TGCGCCAGCAACGGACAGGTCAATGAGCAGTTCTTC.

The gene calls are TRBV7-3 and TRBJ2-7, with 7 bases identical to TRBD1. V trimming: 5 bases; J trimming: 3 bases; junction bases outside the gene matches: 10. Germline assignment: CDR1 SGHTA and CDR2 FQGTGA. The CDR3 is made up of 15 amino acids. The CDR3: CASSAGTVSLYEQYF. The CDR3 DNA reads as TGTGCCAGCAGCGCAGGGACAGTTTCTCTCTACGAGCAGTACTTC.

This clone appeared a few times. CDR3 residues: CASSSSRRQGLWGYTF. The CDR3 DNA follows: TGTGCCAGCAGCTCCAGCCGGCGACAGGGGTTATGGGGCTACACCTTC. The chain links TRBV11-2 to TRBJ1-2; 8 bases line up with TRBD1. The length of the CDR3 is 16 residues. Germline CDR1 reads SGHAT; CDR2 reads FQNNGV. The V and J ends lost 4 bases and 8 bases, in that order; junction bases with no gene match: 15.

V usage is TRBV5-1 and J usage is TRBJ1-4; TRBD1 aligns across 7 bases. J lost 7 bases, V lost 0 bases, and 6 bases had no gene match. This CDR3 comprises 15 residues. Germline V lookup: CDR1 SGHRS, CDR2 YFSETQ. The CDR3, as DNA: TGCGCCAGCAGCTTGGCGACAGGGCGGGGTGAAAAACTGTTTTTT. Translated: CASSLATGRGEKLFF.

This clone was found a few times. The rearrangement links TRBV27 to TRBJ2-7, with a tentative D call TRBD2 (5 bases). Germline CDR1 MNHEY, CDR2 SMNVEV (reference sequence). Trimming left V 4 bases short and J 3 bases short, with 10 bases between. CDR3 length equals 13 residues. CDR3 nucleotide sequence: TGTGCCAGCAGTTCCGCCGGGAACTACGAGCAGTACTTC. Its protein is CASSSAGNYEQYF.

The chain has TRBV12-5 and TRBJ1-1; 7 positions match TRBD1. Germline CDR1 and CDR2: LGHNT and FRNRAP. V shed 0 bases, J shed 4 bases, and the junction held 5 bases outside the gene matches. This CDR3 contains 15 residues. DNA of the CDR3: TGTGCTAGTGGTTTGGTAGGGGGACAGTTCACTGAAGCTTTCTTT. It specifies CASGLVGGQFTEAFF.

The V call is TRBV11-2, the J call TRBJ1-6, with D perhaps matching TRBD1 (6 bases). V was clipped by 3 bases and J by 2 bases, with 11 bases between them. This CDR3 spans 16 amino acids. Germline V gene lookup returns CDR1 SGHAT and CDR2 FQNNGV. The CDR3 sequence is CASSFFTGTYNSPLHF. The CDR3 bases are TGTGCCAGCAGCTTCTTTACAGGGACCTATAATTCACCCCTCCACTTT.